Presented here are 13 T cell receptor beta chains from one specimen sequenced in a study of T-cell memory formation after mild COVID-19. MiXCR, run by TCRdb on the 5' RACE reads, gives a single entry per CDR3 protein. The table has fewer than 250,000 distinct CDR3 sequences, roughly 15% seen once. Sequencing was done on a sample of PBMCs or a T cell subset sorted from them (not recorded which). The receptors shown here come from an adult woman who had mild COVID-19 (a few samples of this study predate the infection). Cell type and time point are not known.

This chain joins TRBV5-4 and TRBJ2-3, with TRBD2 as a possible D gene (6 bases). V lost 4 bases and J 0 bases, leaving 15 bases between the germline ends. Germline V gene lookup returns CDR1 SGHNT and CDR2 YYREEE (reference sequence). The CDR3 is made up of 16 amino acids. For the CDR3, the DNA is TGTGCCAGCAGCCGAATCCGGGAGCCAAGCACAGATACGCAGTATTTT. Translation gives CASSRIREPSTDTQYF.

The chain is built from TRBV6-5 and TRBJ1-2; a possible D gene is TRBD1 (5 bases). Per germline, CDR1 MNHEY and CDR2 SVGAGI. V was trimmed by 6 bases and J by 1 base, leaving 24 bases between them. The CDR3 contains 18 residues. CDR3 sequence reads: CASRPPPGLRGSNYGYTF. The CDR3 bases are TGTGCCAGCAGGCCACCGCCAGGGCTTCGTGGCAGTAACTATGGCTACACCTTC.

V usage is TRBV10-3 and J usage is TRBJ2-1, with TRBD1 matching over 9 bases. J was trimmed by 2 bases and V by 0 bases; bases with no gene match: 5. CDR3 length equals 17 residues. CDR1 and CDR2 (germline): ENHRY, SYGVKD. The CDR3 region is CAISESGRQGAYNEQFF. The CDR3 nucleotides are TGTGCCATCAGTGAGTCTGGAAGACAGGGGGCCTACAATGAGCAGTTCTTC.

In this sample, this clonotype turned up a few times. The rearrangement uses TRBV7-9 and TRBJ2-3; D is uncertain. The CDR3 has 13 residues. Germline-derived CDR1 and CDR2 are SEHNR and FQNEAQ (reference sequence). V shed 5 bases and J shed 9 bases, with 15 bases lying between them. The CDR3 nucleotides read TGTGCCAGCAGCCCGTGGACCTCCCTGACGCAGTATTTT. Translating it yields CASSPWTSLTQYF.

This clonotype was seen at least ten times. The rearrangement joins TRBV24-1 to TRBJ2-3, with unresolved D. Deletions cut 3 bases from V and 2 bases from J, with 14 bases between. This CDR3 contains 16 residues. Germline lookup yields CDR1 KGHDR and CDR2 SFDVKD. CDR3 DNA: TGTGCCACCAGTGATGGTGACATACGCCCCACAGATACGCAGTATTTT. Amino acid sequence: CATSDGDIRPTDTQYF.

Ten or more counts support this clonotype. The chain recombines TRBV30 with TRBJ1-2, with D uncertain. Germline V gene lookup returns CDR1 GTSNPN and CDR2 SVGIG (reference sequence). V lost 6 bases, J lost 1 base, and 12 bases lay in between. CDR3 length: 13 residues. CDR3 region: CACTRTYNYGYTF. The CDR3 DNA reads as TGTGCCTGTACACGGACTTATAACTATGGCTACACCTTC.

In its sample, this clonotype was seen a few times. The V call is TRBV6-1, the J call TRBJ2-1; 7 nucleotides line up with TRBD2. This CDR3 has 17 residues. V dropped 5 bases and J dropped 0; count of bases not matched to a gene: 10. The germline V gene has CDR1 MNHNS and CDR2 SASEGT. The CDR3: CASSPRASGSSYNEQFF. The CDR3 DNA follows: TGTGCCAGCAGTCCTCGGGCTAGCGGTAGCTCCTACAATGAGCAGTTCTTC.

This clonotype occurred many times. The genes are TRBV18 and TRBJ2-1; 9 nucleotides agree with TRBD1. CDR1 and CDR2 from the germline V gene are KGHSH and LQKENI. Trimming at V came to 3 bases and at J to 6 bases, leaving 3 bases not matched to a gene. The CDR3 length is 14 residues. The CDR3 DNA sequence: TGTGCCAGCTCACCCCAGGGACAGGGCAATGAGCAGTTCTTC. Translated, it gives CASSPQGQGNEQFF.

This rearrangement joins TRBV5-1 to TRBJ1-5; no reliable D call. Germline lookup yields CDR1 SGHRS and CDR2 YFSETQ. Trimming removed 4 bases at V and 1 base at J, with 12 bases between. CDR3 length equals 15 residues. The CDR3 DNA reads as TGCGCCAGCAGCGCAGAGTTTGGGAGCAATCAGCCCCAGCATTTT. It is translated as CASSAEFGSNQPQHF.

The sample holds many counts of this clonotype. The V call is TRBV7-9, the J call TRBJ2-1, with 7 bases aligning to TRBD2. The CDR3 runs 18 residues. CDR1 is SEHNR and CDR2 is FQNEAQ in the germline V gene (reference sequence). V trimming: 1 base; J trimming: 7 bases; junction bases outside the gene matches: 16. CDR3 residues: CASSLVGRRERSRNEQFF. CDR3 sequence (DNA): TGTGCCAGCAGCTTAGTGGGACGGCGGGAGCGGAGTAGAAATGAGCAGTTCTTC.

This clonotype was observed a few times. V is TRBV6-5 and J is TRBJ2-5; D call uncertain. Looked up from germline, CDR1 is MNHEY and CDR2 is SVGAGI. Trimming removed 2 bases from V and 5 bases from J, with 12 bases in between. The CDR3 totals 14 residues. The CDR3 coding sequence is TGTGCCAGCAGTTACGTCTTCGGGTTGGAGACCCAGTACTTC. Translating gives CASSYVFGLETQYF.

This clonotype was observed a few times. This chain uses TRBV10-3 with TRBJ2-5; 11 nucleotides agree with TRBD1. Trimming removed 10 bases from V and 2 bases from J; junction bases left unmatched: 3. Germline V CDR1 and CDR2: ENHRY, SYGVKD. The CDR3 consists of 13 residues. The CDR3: CATGDRGQETQYF. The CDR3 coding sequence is TGTGCCACCGGGGACAGGGGGCAAGAGACCCAGTACTTC.

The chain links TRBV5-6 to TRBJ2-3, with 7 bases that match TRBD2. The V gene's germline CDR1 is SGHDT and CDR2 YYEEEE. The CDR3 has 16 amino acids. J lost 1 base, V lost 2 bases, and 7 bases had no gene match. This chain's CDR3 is CASSFMAGVGTDTQYF. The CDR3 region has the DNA TGTGCCAGCAGCTTTATGGCGGGAGTGGGCACAGATACGCAGTATTTT.